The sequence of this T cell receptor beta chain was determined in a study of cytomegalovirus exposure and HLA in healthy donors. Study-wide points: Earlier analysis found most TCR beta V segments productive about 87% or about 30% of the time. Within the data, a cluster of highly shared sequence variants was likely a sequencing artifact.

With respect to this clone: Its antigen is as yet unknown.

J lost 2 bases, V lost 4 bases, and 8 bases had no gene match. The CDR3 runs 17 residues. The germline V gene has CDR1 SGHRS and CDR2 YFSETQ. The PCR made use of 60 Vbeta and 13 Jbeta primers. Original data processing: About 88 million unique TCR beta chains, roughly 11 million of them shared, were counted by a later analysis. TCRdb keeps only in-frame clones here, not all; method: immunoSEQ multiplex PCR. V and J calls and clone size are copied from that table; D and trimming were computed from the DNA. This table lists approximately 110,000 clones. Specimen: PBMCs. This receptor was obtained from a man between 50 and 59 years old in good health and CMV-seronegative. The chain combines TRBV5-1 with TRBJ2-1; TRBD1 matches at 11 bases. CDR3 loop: CASSIGQGARTYNEQFF. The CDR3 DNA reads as TGCGCCAGCAGCATCGGACAGGGGGCAAGGACCTACAATGAGCAGTTCTTC.